Listed here is a single TCR beta chain. Its antigen is undetermined. Germline loops: CDR1 MNHNY, CDR2 SVGAGI (reference sequence). V shed 5 bases, J shed 0 bases, and the junction held 4 bases outside the gene matches. The CDR3 has 14 residues. Time point reported: pretreatment peripheral blood. This sample stems from a study of PD-L1 blockade in urothelial cancer. Background on the study: Patients initiated atezolizumab around 2014 at 1,200 mg intravenously every 3 weeks. Analysis of the blood was performed 3 weeks (second dose) and 6 weeks after treatment start. The study's findings and limits: Durable-benefit patients had greater expansion of tumor-associated blood clones at 3 weeks.

Sequencing was performed with immunoSEQ multiplex PCR; in TCRdb, only in-frame clones are kept and a portion is missing. There are tens of thousands of clones in the sample; roughly four fifths occur only once, and approximately 4% lies in the top ten. This chain links TRBV6-6 with TRBJ2-7, with 7 bases lining up with TRBD1. The receptor comes from a man in his 70s with urothelial cancer. The specimen was PBMCs, collected around atezolizumab (anti-PD-L1) treatment. The CDR3 sequence is CASSPGTASYEQYF. Here the CDR3 DNA reads TGTGCCAGCAGTCCCGGGACAGCCTCCTACGAGCAGTACTTC.